Shown below are 18 T cell receptor beta chains from a single sample sequenced in a study of T cell repertoires in aging, cancer and after chemotherapy (dated by TCRdb to about 2019). Sequencing instrument: Illumina MiSeq. Rearranged TRB sequences spanning V, D and J segments were amplified by multiplex touch-down PCR using a mixed TRB-A/B primer pool. Using fastp at Q25 and MiXCR, TCRdb reprocessed the public reads and kept productive beta chains. Rows are unified per CDR3 protein, each entry keeping the most common DNA and genes. Counted in this sample were about 790 distinct CDR3 sequences; 50% to 70% of them appeared once. Under 35% of the sample belongs to the ten largest clones. Instead of sorted cells or RNA, genomic DNA extracted from peripheral blood served as the source for amplifying TCR beta rearrangements. Material: blood. The origin of the receptors is a human donor with a blood cancer.

Points on this clonotype: This may stem from a read error, because a much larger clone lies one nucleotide away. This chain joins TRBV10-3 and TRBJ1-2, with D maybe TRBD1 (6 bases). Germline values: CDR1 ENHRY, CDR2 SYGVKD. The CDR3 loop spans 13 amino acids. CDR3: CAIQGQSNYSYTF. Written as DNA, the CDR3 is TGTGCCATACAGGGACAATCTAACTATAGCTACACCTTC.

The chain carries TRBV6-5 and TRBJ2-7, with D perhaps matching TRBD1 or TRBD2 (8 bases each). The V and J ends lost 4 bases and 4 bases respectively, with 26 bases between them. In germline, CDR1 is MNHEY, CDR2 SVGAGI. CDR3 length: 18 residues. CDR3 sequence reads: CASSFQGATSGSLYEQYF. CDR3 coding DNA: TGTGCCAGCAGTTTTCAGGGGGCGACCAGCGGGAGTTTGTACGAGCAGTACTTC.

The chain couples TRBV12-3 or TRBV12-4 to TRBJ2-1; D unclear. V was clipped by 6 bases and J by 7 bases, with 10 bases between them. This CDR3 region has 12 residues. CDR3 sequence: CASSLGLNEQFF. The CDR3 DNA reads TGTGCCAGCAGCCTCGGCCTAAATGAGCAGTTCTTC.

V and J are TRBV6-5 and TRBJ2-1; the D gene is possibly TRBD1 (6 bases). The CDR3 covers 15 residues. CDR1 is MNHEY and CDR2 is SVGAGI in the germline V gene. V shed 8 bases and J shed 5 bases, with 19 bases lying between them. The CDR3 DNA follows: TGTGCCAGCCCACTCGCCGGGACAAAAGACAATGAGCAGTTCTTC. It specifies CASPLAGTKDNEQFF.

This sequence joins TRBV5-6 and TRBJ2-5, with 9 bases that match TRBD1. The CDR3 length is 14 residues. V trimming: 3 bases; J trimming: 4 bases; junction bases outside the gene matches: 4. Germline V lookup: CDR1 SGHDT, CDR2 YYEEEE. The CDR3 spells CASSSTGGGETQYF. CDR3 nucleotide sequence: TGTGCCAGCAGCTCGACAGGGGGAGGAGAGACCCAGTACTTC.

The chain recombines TRBV9 with TRBJ2-3; the match to TRBD2 covers 8 bases. CDR3 size: 15 residues. Germline V CDR1 and CDR2: SGDLS, YYNGEE. Trimming took 5 bases from V and 3 from J; bases not matched to a gene: 8. CDR3 nucleotide sequence: TGTGCCAGCAGACCGGGGGGGAGTAGAACAGATACGCAGTATTTT. Translation gives CASRPGGSRTDTQYF.

The V and J genes are TRBV6-4 and TRBJ2-2; TRBD1 matches 10 bases. The J segment lost 4 bases and the V segment lost 2 bases, leaving 1 base of the junction unmatched. CDR3 length equals 15 residues. Germline CDR1 reads MRHNA; CDR2 reads SNTAGT. The CDR3 DNA follows: TGTGCCAGCAGTGACGGGACAGGGGTCACCGGGGAGCTGTTTTTT. Translated, it gives CASSDGTGVTGELFF.

With respect to this clonotype: A much larger clone differs from this one at a single base, so this may be a read error. The gene calls are TRBV20-1 and TRBJ1-1; 8 bases line up with TRBD1. J gave up 4 bases and V 5 bases, and 6 bases lay outside the gene matches. CDR3 size: 13 residues. In germline, CDR1 is DFQATT, CDR2 SNEGSKA (reference sequence). The DNA for the CDR3 is TGCAGTGCTGGATCTGACAGGGGCACTGAAGCTTTCTTT. Protein product: CSAGSDRGTEAFF.

V is TRBV6-5 and J is TRBJ2-1, with TRBD2 matching over 8 bases. The V segment lost 7 bases and the J segment 8 bases; nucleotides outside the gene matches: 7. The CDR3 totals 13 residues. Germline V gives CDR1 MNHEY, CDR2 SVGAGI. CDR3 sequence reads: CASTEREWDEQFF. The CDR3 DNA reads TGTGCCAGCACAGAGCGGGAGTGGGATGAGCAGTTCTTC.

This clonotype is labeled as large. The chain couples TRBV13 to TRBJ2-7; TRBD2 matches at 10 bases. V trimming: 0 bases; J trimming: 5 bases; junction bases outside the gene matches: 4. Germline V gene lookup returns CDR1 PRHDT and CDR2 FYEKMQ (reference sequence). CDR3 size: 15 residues. CDR3 protein: CASSLGSGRADEQYF. DNA of the CDR3: TGTGCCAGCAGCTTAGGCAGCGGGAGGGCGGACGAGCAGTACTTC.

This chain connects TRBV19 to TRBJ2-7, with D unclear. The V gene lost 1 base and the J gene lost 7 bases, with 5 bases spanning the gap. The CDR3 is made up of 11 amino acids. CDR1 and CDR2 from the germline V gene are LNHDA and SQIVND (reference sequence). CDR3 residues: CASSIGGEQYF. CDR3 DNA: TGTGCCAGTAGTATAGGGGGTGAGCAGTACTTC. Based on the CDR3 plus reference TRBV19 and TRBJ2-7, the full variable domain is DGGITQSPKYLFRKEGQNVTLSCEQNLNHDAMYWYRQDPGQGLRLIYYSQIVNDFQKGDIAEGYSVSREKKESFPLTVTSAQKNPTAFYLCASSIGGEQYFGPGTRLTVT.

This clonotype is labeled hyperexpanded (1% or more). This chain joins TRBV19 and TRBJ1-6; 9 bases line up with TRBD1. Per germline, CDR1 LNHDA and CDR2 SQIVND (reference sequence). The CDR3 loop spans 15 amino acids. The V gene end was trimmed by 8 bases and the J gene end by 10 bases; junction bases not matched to a gene: 12. CDR3 loop: CASSSTGTGNSPLHF. The CDR3 nucleotides read TGTGCCAGTTCCTCAACCGGGACAGGGAACTCACCCCTCCACTTT. The full variable domain, its missing parts supplied by reference TRBV19 and TRBJ1-6, is DGGITQSPKYLFRKEGQNVTLSCEQNLNHDAMYWYRQDPGQGLRLIYYSQIVNDFQKGDIAEGYSVSREKKESFPLTVTSAQKNPTAFYLCASSSTGTGNSPLHFGNGTRLTVT.

The chain couples TRBV6-5 to TRBJ1-1; 7 bases align to TRBD1. Germline CDR1 MNHEY, CDR2 SVGAGI. The CDR3 length is 14 residues. V shed 7 bases, J shed 0 bases, and the junction held 5 bases outside the gene matches. The DNA for the CDR3 is TGTGCCAGCAAGCAGACAGGGATGAACACTGAAGCTTTCTTT. It is translated as CASKQTGMNTEAFF.

The V gene is TRBV27, the J gene TRBJ2-7; 8 bases map to TRBD2. CDR1 MNHEY and CDR2 SMNVEV come from the germline V gene (reference sequence). The trim removed 6 bases at V and 0 bases at J, leaving 4 bases unmatched. This CDR3 spans 14 amino acids. Written as DNA, the CDR3 is TGTGCCAGCAGACTGAGCGGGAGCTCCTACGAGCAGTACTTC. It specifies CASRLSGSSYEQYF.

This sequence joins TRBV27 and TRBJ2-1, with D uncertain. This CDR3 spans 16 amino acids. The germline V gene encodes CDR1 MNHEY and CDR2 SMNVEV (reference sequence). V lost 7 bases and J lost 2, with 18 bases in between. The CDR3 loop is CASIISGGFPYNEQFF. The CDR3 DNA is TGTGCCAGCATTATCTCCGGTGGGTTCCCCTACAATGAGCAGTTCTTC.

This sequence joins TRBV6-2 or TRBV6-3 and TRBJ2-1; 13 bases are a match to TRBD2. J lost 5 bases, V lost 2 bases, and 6 bases had no gene match. The V gene's germline CDR1 is MNHEY and CDR2 SVGEGT. The CDR3 loop spans 17 amino acids. This CDR3 is CASSYGGLAGDHNEQFF. Here the CDR3 DNA reads TGTGCCAGCAGTTACGGAGGACTAGCGGGAGACCACAATGAGCAGTTCTTC.

J is TRBJ1-5 and V is TRBV12-3 or TRBV12-4; no clear D. V shed 6 bases and J shed 2 bases, with 17 bases lying between them. The CDR3 contains 16 residues. The CDR3 reads CASRLGVARRNQPQHF. Here the CDR3 DNA reads TGTGCCAGCAGGCTCGGGGTAGCCCGACGCAATCAGCCCCAGCATTTT.

This chain uses TRBV5-4 with TRBJ2-1, with 8 positions matching TRBD2. Germline trimming cut 2 bases from V and 6 bases from J; bases unmatched to any gene: 7. CDR1 is SGHNT and CDR2 is YYREEE in the germline V gene (reference sequence). This CDR3 has 15 amino acids. The CDR3, as DNA: TGTGCCAGCAGCTTAGGGCTAGCGGGCTTCAATGAGCAGTTCTTC. Protein sequence: CASSLGLAGFNEQFF.